The rows below give T cell receptor beta chains drawn from one sample of a study of tumor and adjacent non-tumor tissue in lung cancer. MiXCR was run by TCRdb on the multiplex PCR reads, yielding one entry per CDR3 protein. The repertoire includes about 48,000 distinct CDR3 sequences, roughly 67% of them detected once, and approximately 31% sits in the top ten. Source material: distant non-tumor lung tissue. Receptor source: a woman between 65 and 79 years old with non-small cell lung cancer. Both conserved end residues are part of each CDR3. D genes are given only for firm matches. Clone sizes are given selectively: once, few, many, or a class where the clone is expanded.

. . TRBJ2-3 TRBV6-2/TRBV6-3 TGTCCCGGCAGCTTCGGCGGGATCACAGATACGCAGTATTTT CPGSFGGITDTQYF
. . TRBJ2-5 TRBV29-1 TGCGGCGTCGCGCAAGGGACGGGCCAAGAGACCCAGTACTTC CGVAQGTGQETQYF
. . TRBJ1-1 TRBV5-1 TGCGCCAGCAGCAGGACGGGGAACACTGAAACTTTCTTT CASSRTGNTETFF
. . TRBJ2-7 TRBV11-1 TGTGCCAGCAACTTAGTATCGAATGGTTGCGAGCAGTACTTC CASNLVSNGCEQYF
. . TRBJ2-7 TRBV28 TGTGCCAGCAGTGCCCCTAGGGGGAGGACCCTTTTGACTGAGCAGTACTTC CASSAPRGRTLLTEQYF
. . TRBJ1-4 TRBV6-5 TGTGCCAACAGTTACTCGGGACTTAAGCAAGAAAAACTGTTTTTT CANSYSGLKQEKLFF
. . TRBJ2-4 TRBV28 TGTGCCAGCATCAGAGGGGTGGCCAAAAACATTCAGTACTTC CASIRGVAKNIQYF
. many TRBJ2-7 TRBV6-2/TRBV6-3 TGTGCCAGCAGGAGATCCTACGAGCAGTACTTC CASRRSYEQYF
. many TRBJ1-1 TRBV7-8 TGTGCCAGCAGCTTTGGACAGCTGAACACTGAAGCTTTCTTT CASSFGQLNTEAFF
. many TRBJ2-3 TRBV20-1 TGCAGTGCTAGAGTCTGGGGTGATACGCAGTATTTT CSARVWGDTQYF
TRBD1 . TRBJ2-6 TRBV5-4 TGTACCAGCAGCCCGGGACAGTACTCTGGGTCCAACGTCCTGACTTTC CTSSPGQYSGSNVLTF
TRBD1 many TRBJ2-5 TRBV28 TGTGCCAGCAGTTCCCCGGGACAGGGGGCAGAGACCCAGTACTTC CASSSPGQGAETQYF
TRBD1 many TRBJ2-1 TRBV28 TGTGCCAGCAGTTTATCCTACAGGGGTTACAATGAGCAGTTCTTC CASSLSYRGYNEQFF
. medium-sized TRBJ1-2 TRBV29-1 TGCAGCGTGGGGGCCGGGGTCTATGGCTACACCTTC CSVGAGVYGYTF
. many TRBJ1-2 TRBV29-1 TGCAGCGTTGGCTCGGATACCTATGGCTACACCTTC CSVGSDTYGYTF
TRBD2 few TRBJ2-1 TRBV11-2 TGTGCCAGCAGCCAGGGACTAGCGTACAATGAGCAGTTCTTC CASSQGLAYNEQFF
. . TRBJ1-1 TRBV14 TGTACCAGCAGCCAATACAGGGAGAACACCGAAGCCTTCTTT CTSSQYRENTEAFF
. . TRBJ2-7 TRBV5-6 TGTGCCAGTACTATGGGCTCCTTCTACGAGCAGTATTTC CASTMGSFYEQYF
TRBD2 few TRBJ2-2 TRBV24-1 TGTGCCACAGGGACTAGCGGATCGAACACCGGGGAGCTGTTTTTT CATGTSGSNTGELFF
TRBD1 . TRBJ2-6 TRBV7-9 TGTGCCAGCAGCTTCCACAGGGGGCCGGGGGCCAACGTCCTGACTTTC CASSFHRGPGANVLTF
. . TRBJ2-2 TRBV29-1 TGCAACGTTGTCCCTGGCACCGGGGAGCTGTTTTTT CNVVPGTGELFF
TRBD2 . TRBJ2-1 TRBV11-1 TGCGCCAGCAGCTTAGCCCTAGCGGGTCTGAACAATGAGCAGTTCTTC CASSLALAGLNNEQFF
. . TRBJ2-3 TRBV4-1 TGCGCCAGCAGCCAAGGCCATCTCCGGGACGAGGTCGTGCATACGCAGTATTTT CASSQGHLRDEVVHTQYF
TRBD1 . TRBJ1-5 TRBV29-1 TGTGGCGTTGAAGTTGACAGGGATCAGCCCCAGCATTTT CGVEVDRDQPQHF
. . TRBJ2-2 TRBV10-2 . CASQRLAGPSSGSCFF
. . TRBJ2-2 TRBV4-1 TGCGCCAGCAGCCAAGATCAAGACGGAGATAACACCGGGGAGCTGTTTTTT CASSQDQDGDNTGELFF
. . TRBJ2-7 TRBV7-9 TGTGCCAACAGCTTGAGTATACGAACCTACGAGCAGTACTTT CANSLSIRTYEQYF
. . TRBJ2-3 TRBV11-1 TGTGCCAGCTGCTTAGTCCCGGGACTTTATACGCACTATTTT CASCLVPGLYTHYF
. few TRBJ2-5 TRBV30 TGTGCCTGGGACCTCGACGGGAACCAAGAGGCCCAGTACTTC CAWDLDGNQEAQYF
TRBD2 . TRBJ2-1 TRBV7-3 TGTGCCAGCAGTCTTAGCGGGAACTCCTACAATGAGCAGTTCTTC CASSLSGNSYNEQFF
. . TRBJ2-4 TRBV5-4 TGTGCCAGCAGCTTGGAGGGCTGGGGTAGGGAGAAAAACATTCAGTACTTC CASSLEGWGREKNIQYF
. . TRBJ2-7 TRBV6-5 TGTGCCAGCAGTTACTCGATCCAGGGCTCTGTTTCCTACGAGCAGTACTTC CASSYSIQGSVSYEQYF
. . TRBJ2-4 TRBV10-3 TGTGACATCAGTGACCCGGCTTTAGCCAAAAAAATTCAGTACTTC CDISDPALAKKIQYF
. . TRBJ2-3 TRBV5-1 TGCGCCAGCAGCTACCCGCTCACGGGCAGCGGGTGGGCCGAAATCACAGATACGCAGTATTTT CASSYPLTGSGWAEITDTQYF
. many TRBJ2-7 TRBV10-3 TGTGCCATCAGTGTTCAGAATTTCTACGAGCAGTACTTC CAISVQNFYEQYF
. . TRBJ2-1 TRBV11-1 TGTGCCAAGAGCTTACCCCTAACGGGCCTGTACAATGAGCAGTTCTTC CAKSLPLTGLYNEQFF
. . TRBJ2-1 TRBV6-1 TGTACCAGCCGCCAAACCCGAGGTTCATGTAACAATGAGCAGTTCTTC CTSRQTRGSCNNEQFF
TRBD2 . TRBJ2-7 TRBV20-1 TGCAGTGCGGTTGGGAGGGTCGGCCTCTACGAGCAGTACTTC CSAVGRVGLYEQYF
. . TRBJ2-1 TRBV20-1 TGCAGTGCTAGTATCGACTCCTACAATGAGCAGTTCTTC CSASIDSYNEQFF
. . TRBJ2-7 TRBV6-5 TGTGCCAGCAGCTTGAATGCGGGACGGAACTTACCATACGAGCAGTGCTTC CASSLNAGRNLPYEQCF
TRBD1 . TRBJ1-4 TRBV28 TGTGCCAGCAATGCAGGGGGCGCAACTAATGAAAAACTGTTTTTT CASNAGGATNEKLFF
. . TRBJ1-2 TRBV7-9 TGTGTCAGCAGCCCCTCGGTGGGCTACACCTTC CVSSPSVGYTF
. . TRBJ2-1 TRBV10-3 TGCGCCATCAGAAATGACGGAGGGACGGGGGCCTACAATAAGCAATTCTTC CAIRNDGGTGAYNKQFF
TRBD2 many TRBJ2-7 TRBV29-1 TGCAGCGTACCGGGACTAGCGGGAGTGAGGAACGAGCAGTACTTC CSVPGLAGVRNEQYF
. . TRBJ1-1 TRBV6-5 TGTGCCAGCAGTTACTCGCGAGTGCGCGCGGCTGAAGCTTTCTTT CASSYSRVRAAEAFF
. many TRBJ1-1 TRBV4-2 TGTGCCAGCAGCCAAGGGGACATCATGAACACTGAAGCTTTCTTT CASSQGDIMNTEAFF
. . TRBJ2-7 TRBV12-3/TRBV12-4 TGTGCCAGCAGTTTAGAACCGGATAGGCGGGTGATAACCTACGAGCAGTACTTC CASSLEPDRRVITYEQYF
. . TRBJ1-5 TRBV20-1 TGCAGTGCGAGGGGCAGCGGAGATAGCAATCAGCCCCAGCATTTT CSARGSGDSNQPQHF